This T cell receptor beta chain was identified during a study of shared clonotypes between healthy human individuals. The CDR3 is 14 amino acids. Germline-derived CDR1 and CDR2 are SGHVS and FNYEAQ. The V and J ends lost 3 bases and 6 bases, in that order; junction bases with no gene match: 3. The data were produced by immunoSEQ multiplex PCR, yet TCRdb's version contains in-frame clones alone and is incomplete. The repertoire holds under 1,900,000 clones, approximately 98.5% seen once, with approximately 0.4% in the top ten. The V call is TRBV7-6, the J call TRBJ1-5, with 9 bases lining up with TRBD1. Material for sequencing was naive CD4+ T cells sorted from blood. Described subset: CD45RA+ positively selected. The source is a man younger than 45 in good health. CDR3 sequence reads: CASSLGTGTQPQHF. The DNA for the CDR3 is TGTGCCAGCAGCTTGGGGACAGGGACTCAGCCCCAGCATTTT.